This T cell receptor (beta chain) comes out of a study of cytomegalovirus exposure and HLA in healthy donors. Study-wide results and limits: Further analysis was carried out later, and it showed several of the most significant clusters appearing linked to common viral pathogens. A list of 150 or so TCR beta chains associated with cytomegalovirus was given.

The PCR ran on 60 Vbeta and 13 Jbeta primers. Repertoires were generated with immunoSEQ multiplex PCR, while TCRdb's copy carries only in-frame clones and drops some. The data show around 200,000 clones, around 76% seen once. This clone was seen more than once but under ten times. No antigen is known for it. The material sequenced was PBMCs. This clonotype originated in a woman aged 25 to 39 in good health and CMV-seropositive.

The CDR3 DNA is TGTGCCACCAGCAGGGGACTAGCGGGAGCGGATAACACCGGGGAGCTGTTTTTT. Translation: CATSRGLAGADNTGELFF. The J gene is TRBJ2-2, the V gene TRBV15; 14 positions agree with TRBD2. The J segment lost 2 bases and the V segment lost 3 bases, leaving 5 bases of the junction unmatched. CDR3 size: 18 residues. CDR1 LNHNV and CDR2 YYDKDF come from the germline V gene (reference sequence).